Listed below are T cell receptor beta chains from one sample, sequenced in a study of T cell responses to AZD1222 COVID-19 vaccine. Assay: immunoSEQ multiplex PCR; the TCRdb copy retains only in-frame clones and omits some. The sample yields roughly 120,000 clones, roughly 84% seen once. The sample was peripheral blood, taken on day 0 of AZD1222 vaccination. The receptors here all came from an adult in good health. Both conserved end residues are part of each CDR3. Fields, in order: CDR3 DNA, CDR3 protein, V gene, clone size, D gene, J gene. The D gene is left open where the match is weak. Not every row has a clone size; where given, it reads once, few, many or a size class.

CDR3nt: TGCGCCAGCAGCCCCCGGGACAGGGGGGACTATGGCTACACCTTC
CDR3aa: CASSPRDRGDYGYTF
v_gene: TRBV5-1
abundance: once
d_gene: TRBD1
j_gene: TRBJ1-2

CDR3nt: TGTGCCACCAGCAGAGATTTCGGCAGTGGAAGCTCTGGGGCCAACGTCCTGACTTTC
CDR3aa: CATSRDFGSGSSGANVLTF
v_gene: TRBV15
abundance: .
d_gene: .
j_gene: TRBJ2-6

CDR3nt: TGTGCCAGCAGCCAGACAGGACAGAACACTGAAGCTTTCTTT
CDR3aa: CASSQTGQNTEAFF
v_gene: TRBV3-1/TRBV3-2
abundance: once
d_gene: .
j_gene: TRBJ1-1

CDR3nt: TGTGCCAGCAGCTTAGTGGGGGGGAGGCAGGACACTGAAGCTTTCTTT
CDR3aa: CASSLVGGRQDTEAFF
v_gene: TRBV7-6
abundance: few
d_gene: .
j_gene: TRBJ1-1

CDR3nt: TGCGCCAGCAGCCGGGGAGAAGGGGATCAGCCCCAGCATTTT
CDR3aa: CASSRGEGDQPQHF
v_gene: TRBV5-1
abundance: .
d_gene: .
j_gene: TRBJ1-5

CDR3nt: TGTGCCAGCAGCCCCTCGGTCTCCTACCCTATGGGCTACACCTTC
CDR3aa: CASSPSVSYPMGYTF
v_gene: TRBV9
abundance: .
d_gene: .
j_gene: TRBJ1-2

CDR3nt: TGTGCCAGCAGCTTGTGGGTCAGCTACTCTGGGGCCAACGTCCTGACTTTC
CDR3aa: CASSLWVSYSGANVLTF
v_gene: TRBV5-6
abundance: .
d_gene: .
j_gene: TRBJ2-6

CDR3nt: TGTGCCAGCTCACCGGACAGGGTGGCTTCACCCCTCCACTTT
CDR3aa: CASSPDRVASPLHF
v_gene: TRBV18
abundance: .
d_gene: TRBD1
j_gene: TRBJ1-6

CDR3nt: TGTGCCACCAGCAGAGATGGTCAGCCCCAGCATTTT
CDR3aa: CATSRDGQPQHF
v_gene: TRBV15
abundance: .
d_gene: .
j_gene: TRBJ1-5

CDR3nt: TGTGCCAGCAGACCCTCAGGGGGGGCCGCTGAAGCTTTCTTT
CDR3aa: CASRPSGGAAEAFF
v_gene: TRBV6-6
abundance: .
d_gene: TRBD1
j_gene: TRBJ1-1

CDR3nt: TGTGCCAGCTCACCACCGGGGCTAAGCTACGAGCAGTACTTC
CDR3aa: CASSPPGLSYEQYF
v_gene: TRBV18
abundance: .
d_gene: .
j_gene: TRBJ2-7

CDR3nt: TGTGCCATCAGTGAAGGGGGTTCCCCGAACACTGAAGCTTTCTTT
CDR3aa: CAISEGGSPNTEAFF
v_gene: TRBV10-3
abundance: .
d_gene: .
j_gene: TRBJ1-1

CDR3nt: TGTGCCAGCAGCTTAAGGTACAGACCTAATGAAAAACTGTTTTTT
CDR3aa: CASSLRYRPNEKLFF
v_gene: TRBV11-2
abundance: .
d_gene: .
j_gene: TRBJ1-4

CDR3nt: TGTGCCATCAGTGAGTTGAACGGGGCGGACTATGGCTACACCTTC
CDR3aa: CAISELNGADYGYTF
v_gene: TRBV10-3
abundance: .
d_gene: .
j_gene: TRBJ1-2

CDR3nt: TGTGCCAGCAGTGGTGGGCGGCTAAACTATGGCTACACCTTC
CDR3aa: CASSGGRLNYGYTF
v_gene: TRBV2
abundance: .
d_gene: .
j_gene: TRBJ1-2

CDR3nt: TGTGCCAGCAGCGCCGACAGGGCCTTATCCTACAATGAGCAGTTCTTC
CDR3aa: CASSADRALSYNEQFF
v_gene: TRBV2
abundance: .
d_gene: TRBD1
j_gene: TRBJ2-1

CDR3nt: TGTGCCAACGGTGGGGACACAGATACGCAGTATTTT
CDR3aa: CANGGDTDTQYF
v_gene: TRBV10-3
abundance: .
d_gene: .
j_gene: TRBJ2-3

CDR3nt: TGCGCCAGCAGCCAAGATTGGGTTCCTCGGGGCTACACCTTC
CDR3aa: CASSQDWVPRGYTF
v_gene: TRBV4-1
abundance: .
d_gene: .
j_gene: TRBJ1-2

CDR3nt: TGTGCTAGTAGTATACATGGGGTCTACGAGCAGTACTTC
CDR3aa: CASSIHGVYEQYF
v_gene: TRBV19
abundance: once
d_gene: .
j_gene: TRBJ2-7

CDR3nt: TGTGCCAGCAGTTCCAGAAATCAGCCCCAGCATTTT
CDR3aa: CASSSRNQPQHF
v_gene: TRBV27
abundance: .
d_gene: .
j_gene: TRBJ1-5

CDR3nt: TGTGCCAGCAGCCAAGATATTGGGGCAGAAAAACTGTTTTTT
CDR3aa: CASSQDIGAEKLFF
v_gene: TRBV3-1/TRBV3-2
abundance: .
d_gene: .
j_gene: TRBJ1-4

CDR3nt: TGTGCCAGCAGCTTAGTCCTAGCGGGGGGCCTGGATACGCAGTATTTT
CDR3aa: CASSLVLAGGLDTQYF
v_gene: TRBV7-7
abundance: .
d_gene: TRBD2
j_gene: TRBJ2-3

CDR3nt: TGTGCCGCCAGGGGAGGAAACGGGGAGCTGTTTTTT
CDR3aa: CAARGGNGELFF
v_gene: TRBV6-5
abundance: .
d_gene: .
j_gene: TRBJ2-2

CDR3nt: TGTGCCAGCAGTGAAACAGGGGTGAACCCCTACGAGCAGTACTTC
CDR3aa: CASSETGVNPYEQYF
v_gene: TRBV6-1
abundance: once
d_gene: TRBD1
j_gene: TRBJ2-7

CDR3nt: TGTGCCAGCAGTTTCCATCTGGGGACTGAAGCTTTCTTT
CDR3aa: CASSFHLGTEAFF
v_gene: TRBV27
abundance: .
d_gene: .
j_gene: TRBJ1-1

CDR3nt: TGTGCCAGTAGTATAGGGGGCAGGGAGAACACTGAAGCTTTCTTT
CDR3aa: CASSIGGRENTEAFF
v_gene: TRBV19
abundance: .
d_gene: .
j_gene: TRBJ1-1

CDR3nt: TGTGCCAGCAGCACCGAAGGCTATGGCTACACCTTC
CDR3aa: CASSTEGYGYTF
v_gene: TRBV11-2
abundance: .
d_gene: .
j_gene: TRBJ1-2

CDR3nt: TGTGCCAGCTCACCACCGAGGGTCCCCTACGAGCAGTACTTC
CDR3aa: CASSPPRVPYEQYF
v_gene: TRBV18
abundance: .
d_gene: .
j_gene: TRBJ2-7

CDR3nt: TGTGCCAGTAGTACCCTGTACGAGGGTGGGCCCGTTCCGGGGGCCTCCTACGAGCAGTACTTC
CDR3aa: CASSTLYEGGPVPGASYEQYF
v_gene: TRBV19
abundance: .
d_gene: .
j_gene: TRBJ2-7